This T cell receptor (beta chain) emerged from a study of PD-1 and CTLA-4 blockade in melanoma. TCRdb's copy holds only in-frame clones and misses some; the assay was immunoSEQ multiplex PCR. This sample carries tens of thousands of clones, approximately 89% of them seen once, and the ten largest clones take less than 9.5%. The specimen comprised CD8+ T cells from peripheral blood, sampled before anti-PD-1 treatment. The source of this sequence is a human donor with melanoma.

The CDR3 sequence: CAISVWTDDGYTF. The DNA for the CDR3 is TGTGCCATCAGTGTATGGACGGACGATGGCTACACCTTC. V and J are TRBV10-3 and TRBJ1-2; D is uncertain. This CDR3 contains 13 residues. Germline assignment: CDR1 ENHRY and CDR2 SYGVKD. Trimming removed 4 bases from V and 6 bases from J, with 12 bases in between.